These 11 T cell receptor beta chains were all obtained from the same sample, sequenced in a study of T cell responses to AZD1222 COVID-19 vaccine. Assay used: immunoSEQ multiplex PCR; TCRdb lists only in-frame clones, some missing. The profile shows about 130,000 clones, 90% of them singletons. The specimen comprised peripheral blood, sampled on day 0 of AZD1222 vaccination. Every receptor here comes from an adult in good health.

The chain joins TRBV6-1 to TRBJ1-5; the D is unclear. CDR3 length: 15 amino acids. Trimming took off 3 bases at V and 0 bases at J, with 9 bases between the two ends. Germline CDR1 reads MNHNS; CDR2 reads SASEGT. CDR3 DNA sequence: TGTGCCAGCAGTGAGGGGTTTAGTAGCAATCAGCCCCAGCATTTT. This gives the protein CASSEGFSSNQPQHF.

The chain uses TRBV7-9 and TRBJ1-1, with TRBD1 matching over 7 bases. Unmatched junction bases numbered 4, after V lost 5 bases and J lost 4 bases. The germline V gene has CDR1 SEHNR and CDR2 FQNEAQ (reference sequence). CDR3 length: 13 amino acids. CDR3: CASSPRGSTEAFF. DNA of the CDR3: TGTGCCAGCAGCCCCAGGGGGAGCACTGAAGCTTTCTTT.

This sequence joins TRBV30 and TRBJ2-7; D gene ambiguous. Trimming left V 0 bases short and J 13 bases short, with 22 bases between. CDR1 and CDR2 (germline): GTSNPN, SVGIG (reference sequence). The CDR3 is made up of 14 amino acids. CDR3 protein: CAWSVFGNPRVSYF. CDR3 nucleotides: TGTGCCTGGAGTGTTTTTGGCAACCCTCGTGTGTCCTACTTC.

The chain combines TRBV27 with TRBJ2-3, with 8 bases aligning to TRBD2. The V and J ends lost 6 bases and 14 bases, in that order; junction bases with no gene match: 16. From germline, CDR1 is MNHEY and CDR2 SMNVEV (reference sequence). CDR3 length equals 14 residues. The chain's CDR3 is CASRQRSGNAVGYF. In DNA, the CDR3 is TGTGCCAGCAGACAGCGTAGCGGGAATGCCGTAGGGTATTTT.

The chain has TRBV27 and TRBJ1-1; D unresolved. This CDR3 comprises 16 residues. Germline CDR1 is MNHEY and CDR2 is SMNVEV (reference sequence). The V end was cut by 6 bases, the J end by 7 bases, with 24 bases between. CDR3 bases: TGTGCCAGCAGGCCAGTATTGGCCCCTGGAGGTAATGAAGCTTTCTTT. Amino acid sequence: CASRPVLAPGGNEAFF.

V is TRBV7-8 and J is TRBJ2-5; 8 nucleotides line up with TRBD2. Germline CDR1 SGHVS, CDR2 FQNEAQ. Losses at the gene ends were 1 base for V and 13 bases for J; bases not matched to a gene: 17. The CDR3 consists of 16 residues. CDR3 DNA sequence: TGTGCCAGCAGCTTAGAGGCGGGGGGCTCGACATACTCCCGGTACTTC. Residues: CASSLEAGGSTYSRYF.

Concerning this clone itself: The same CDR3 can be traced to other DNA sequences in this sample. V is TRBV3-1 (or the pseudogene TRBV3-2) and J is TRBJ2-2; D is perhaps TRBD1 or TRBD2 (5 bases each). Germline CDR1 reads LGHDT; CDR2 reads YNNKEL (reference sequence). V lost 1 base, J lost 2 bases, and 11 bases lay in between. The CDR3 length is 16 residues. The CDR3 reads CASSQAGQGNTGELFF. In nucleotides, the CDR3 is TGTGCCAGCAGCCAAGCGGGGCAGGGCAACACCGGGGAGCTGTTTTTT.

This sequence joins TRBV7-9 and TRBJ2-3; 10 nucleotides agree with TRBD1. V shed 5 bases, J shed 2 bases, and the junction held 4 bases outside the gene matches. CDR3 size: 15 residues. CDR1 is SEHNR and CDR2 is FQNEAQ in the germline V gene (reference sequence). CDR3 region: CASSPGTGDTDTQYF. The CDR3 coding sequence is TGTGCCAGCAGCCCCGGGACAGGGGACACAGATACGCAGTATTTT.

The rearrangement links TRBV29-1 to TRBJ1-5, with D perhaps matching TRBD1 (5 bases). CDR3 length: 13 residues. Germline V lookup: CDR1 SQVTM, CDR2 ANQGSEA. V lost 2 bases and J 7 bases, leaving 12 bases between the germline ends. In nucleotides, the CDR3 is TGCAGCGTTGAACCAGGGACCGTACAGCCCCAGCATTTT. Translating it yields CSVEPGTVQPQHF.

The chain joins TRBV4-1 to TRBJ2-3, with a weak D call TRBD2 (6 bases). There are 16 residues in the CDR3. The V gene lost 4 bases and the J gene lost 0 bases, with 14 bases spanning the gap. Per the germline V gene, CDR1 is MGHRA and CDR2 is YSYEKL. The CDR3 DNA reads TGCGCCAGCAGCCCGTTGACTAGGGTTAGCACAGATACGCAGTATTTT. Translating it yields CASSPLTRVSTDTQYF.

The chain is built from TRBV5-5 and TRBJ1-2; D perhaps matches TRBD1 (6 bases). Trimming removed 1 base from V and 0 bases from J, with 13 bases in between. Germline V CDR1 and CDR2: SGHKS, YYEKEE (reference sequence). This CDR3 comprises 16 residues. CDR3 loop: CASSLFPGQTNYGYTF. CDR3 in DNA: TGTGCCAGCAGCTTGTTCCCTGGACAGACTAACTATGGCTACACCTTC.